The 5 T cell receptor beta chains below all came from one sample that was sequenced in a study of neurological immune-mediated disorders. TCRdb re-called the 5' RACE reads with MiXCR, one entry per CDR3 protein. The sample yields around 46,000 distinct CDR3 sequences, about a quarter seen once. The sequenced sample was PBMCs. These receptors were obtained from a woman aged 70-85 years in good health.

Here the CDR3 DNA reads TGTGCCAGCAGACGACAGGGCTACTATGGCTACACCTTC. Protein sequence: CASRRQGYYGYTF. The J gene is TRBJ1-2, the V gene TRBV28, with 7 nucleotides matching TRBD1. CDR1 MDHEN and CDR2 SYDVKM come from the germline V gene. The junction had 4 bases not matched to a gene; V was cut back by 6 bases and J by 3 bases. This CDR3 has 13 amino acids.

This clonotype was seen repeatedly, ten times or more. The rearrangement links TRBV20-1 to TRBJ2-5; weak D call: TRBD2 (7 bases). Looked up from germline, CDR1 is DFQATT and CDR2 is SNEGSKA (reference sequence). The CDR3 is 14 amino acids. CDR3 bases: TGCAAGGGGGACCTCCGGGGGGCGGGGGAGACCCAGTACTTC. Protein: CKGDLRGAGETQYF.

In this sample, this clonotype turned up many times. The V gene is TRBV11-2, the J gene TRBJ1-1; 7 positions match TRBD1. The junction had 6 bases not matched to a gene; V was cut back by 2 bases and J by 3 bases. In germline, CDR1 is SGHAT, CDR2 FQNNGV. This CDR3 has 15 residues. In DNA, the CDR3 is TGTGCCAGCAGCTTACAGGGGGGGGGTTACACTGAAGCTTTCTTT. Residues: CASSLQGGGYTEAFF.

At least ten counts were recorded for this clonotype. The chain carries TRBV5-5 and TRBJ2-1; D gene ambiguous. The length of the CDR3 is 14 residues. The germline V gene has CDR1 SGHKS and CDR2 YYEKEE (reference sequence). V was pared by 7 bases and J by 0 bases, with 11 bases between. CDR3 nucleotides: TGTGCCAGCCAAACTCTAGTCTCCTACAATGAGCAGTTCTTC. It yields the protein CASQTLVSYNEQFF.

Ten or more counts support this clonotype. This chain connects TRBV20-1 to TRBJ2-1; D is ambiguous. Germline V CDR1 and CDR2: DFQATT, SNEGSKA (reference sequence). Between the trimmed V and J ends, which lost 4 bases and 3 bases, there was a span of 19 bases. The CDR3 loop spans 16 amino acids. CDR3 sequence reads: CSATPRATQHYNEQFF. CDR3 nucleotides: TGCAGTGCTACGCCACGGGCCACCCAACACTACAATGAGCAGTTCTTC.